A selection of T cell receptor beta chains follows, all from one sample in a study of blood T cell repertoires in COVID-19. Profiled with immunoSEQ multiplex PCR; TCRdb holds only in-frame clones, not every one. The sample yields 100,000 to 120,000 clones, approximately 80% seen once. The source material was peripheral blood. All receptors come from a woman aged 70-85 years with acute or convalescent COVID-19. Both conserved end residues are part of each CDR3. The order of the fields is clone size, J gene, D gene, V gene, CDR3 DNA, CDR3 protein. The D gene is left open where the match is weak. The size of a clone is reported for some rows only, either as once, few or many, or as a class for expanded clones.

>NA|TRBJ1-1|TRBD1|TRBV7-2
TGTGCCAGCAGCCGGGACAGCATGAACACTGAAGCTTTCTTT
CASSRDSMNTEAFF
>NA|TRBJ1-4|NA|TRBV27
TGTGCCAGCAGTTTCGTGGCAGGGAAGAATAATGAAAAACTGTTTTTT
CASSFVAGKNNEKLFF
>NA|TRBJ1-2|NA|TRBV29-1
TGCAGCGTTGAAGAGACGGCCGGGGGTGGCTACACCTTC
CSVEETAGGGYTF
>NA|TRBJ1-2|TRBD1|TRBV11-2
TGTGCCAGCAGCCTTGGTTGGACAGGGTACACCTTC
CASSLGWTGYTF
>NA|TRBJ1-6|TRBD1|TRBV19
TGTGCCAGTAATTCGGGACAGGCCCAAAATTCACCCCTCCACTTT
CASNSGQAQNSPLHF
>few|TRBJ2-5|TRBD2|TRBV7-3
TGTGCCAGCAGCTTAACGAAGGCGGGAGGAGAAGAGACCCAGTACTTC
CASSLTKAGGEETQYF
>NA|TRBJ1-1|TRBD1|TRBV2
TGTGCCAGCAGTGACAGGCGGACAGGGGGGATGGCTGAAGCTTTCTTT
CASSDRRTGGMAEAFF
>NA|TRBJ2-3|NA|TRBV2
TGTGCCAGCAGCTTGGGACTGCTGACGGATACGCAGTATTTT
CASSLGLLTDTQYF
>NA|TRBJ2-7|NA|TRBV2
TGTGCCAGCAGTCCCCACTACGAGCAGTACTTC
CASSPHYEQYF
>once|TRBJ1-4|TRBD1|TRBV18
TGTGCCAGCTCACCGAACATAGGGGGCGAAGGTGAAAAACTGTTTTTT
CASSPNIGGEGEKLFF
>few|TRBJ1-6|NA|TRBV3-1/TRBV3-2
TGTGCCAGCAGCGTAGTCTCCTATAATTCACCCCTCCACTTT
CASSVVSYNSPLHF
>NA|TRBJ1-2|TRBD1|TRBV6-1
TGTGCCAGCAGTGAGGGACAGGGTAACTATGGCTACACCTTC
CASSEGQGNYGYTF
>few|TRBJ2-1|TRBD2|TRBV19
TGTGCCAGTAGTATTCAAAGCGGGAGAACGCACAATGAGCAGTTCTTC
CASSIQSGRTHNEQFF
>NA|TRBJ1-1|NA|TRBV19
TGTGCCAGTAGTATAGAGGGGAGCACTGAAGCTTTCTTT
CASSIEGSTEAFF
>NA|TRBJ1-2|NA|TRBV7-2
TGTGCCAGCAGCTTAGAATGGAGGGCCAACGATGGCTACACCTTC
CASSLEWRANDGYTF
>NA|TRBJ1-3|TRBD1|TRBV4-1
TGCGCCAGCAGCCAGACAGGGGCGAGAGGAAACACCATATATTTT
CASSQTGARGNTIYF
>NA|TRBJ1-1|NA|TRBV11-2
TGTGCCAGCAGCTTAAACACTCCGGGCACTGAAGCTTTCTTT
CASSLNTPGTEAFF
>once|TRBJ1-4|NA|TRBV19
TGTGCCAGTACCGATCCAGGGCGGACTAATGAAAAACTGTTTTTT
CASTDPGRTNEKLFF
>NA|TRBJ2-5|NA|TRBV6-5
TGTGCCAGCAGGCCCAGCGGCAGGGAGACCCAGTACTTC
CASRPSGRETQYF
>NA|TRBJ2-7|NA|TRBV28
TGTGCCAGCAGAGTCGGTGAGGGCATCGACGAGCAGTACTTC
CASRVGEGIDEQYF
>once|TRBJ2-1|TRBD2|TRBV24-1
TGTGCCACCAGTGATTTGTCCTCTAGCGGGTCCTACAATGAGCAGTTCTTC
CATSDLSSSGSYNEQFF
>NA|TRBJ1-6|NA|TRBV5-4
TGTGCCAGCAGCTTGGTAATGACAGGCAATTCACCCCTCCACTTT
CASSLVMTGNSPLHF
>NA|TRBJ1-2|NA|TRBV7-2
TGTGCCAGCAGCATACCGACCAGGCGCTATGGCTACACCTTC
CASSIPTRRYGYTF
>NA|TRBJ1-5|NA|TRBV28
TGTGCCAGCAGTCCCTACGCGGCGGGCAATCAGCCCCAGCATTTT
CASSPYAAGNQPQHF
>NA|TRBJ2-7|TRBD1|TRBV2
TGTGCCAGCAGCGAGGACAGGCGAACCTACGAGCAGTACTTC
CASSEDRRTYEQYF